These 16 T cell receptor beta chains came from one sample sequenced in a study of blood T cell repertoires in COVID-19. Generated by immunoSEQ multiplex PCR, the TCRdb table keeps only in-frame clones and is missing some. The repertoire holds 150,000 to 200,000 clones, with more than 75% as singletons. The source material was PBMCs or T cells enriched from blood (not recorded which). These receptors were obtained from a woman aged 50 to 60 who had recovered from COVID-19.

This clone was observed a single time. The rearrangement joins TRBV19 to TRBJ2-4, with D perhaps matching TRBD2 (6 bases). The germline CDR1 and CDR2 sequences are LNHDA and SQIVND (reference sequence). This CDR3 has 14 residues. Trimming removed 7 bases from V and 7 bases from J, with 17 bases in between. CDR3: CASTSSGEENIQYF. In DNA form, the CDR3 reads TGTGCCAGTACTTCTTCGGGAGAGGAGAACATTCAGTACTTC. Supplemented by reference TRBV19 and TRBJ2-4, the full variable domain reads DGGITQSPKYLFRKEGQNVTLSCEQNLNHDAMYWYRQDPGQGLRLIYYSQIVNDFQKGDIAEGYSVSREKKESFPLTVTSAQKNPTAFYLCASTSSGEENIQYFGAGTRLSVL.

The CDR3 DNA follows: TGTGCCAGCTCTACGGCAGGGCTGGGGGAAAAACTGTTTTTT. This codes for CASSTAGLGEKLFF. The chain carries TRBV28 and TRBJ1-4; D possibly corresponds to TRBD1 (5 bases). CDR1 and CDR2 (germline): MDHEN, SYDVKM. The CDR3 consists of 14 residues. The V gene lost 8 bases and the J gene lost 8 bases, with 18 bases spanning the gap.

The V gene is TRBV7-8, the J gene TRBJ2-7; TRBD2 matches 7 bases. Germline V gene data show CDR1 as SGHVS and CDR2 as FQNEAQ. V trimming: 2 bases; J trimming: 0 bases; junction bases outside the gene matches: 16. The length of the CDR3 is 19 residues. The CDR3 DNA reads TGTGCCAGCAGCTTAAGGTGGCGGTTGGCGGGAGCCGACTCCTACGAGCAGTACTTC. Translated, it gives CASSLRWRLAGADSYEQYF.

CDR3 residues: CASSRKLLAPTYNEQFF. CDR3 coding DNA: TGTGCCAGCAGCCGAAAACTTCTAGCGCCCACCTACAATGAGCAGTTCTTC. The chain couples TRBV27 to TRBJ2-1; D perhaps matches TRBD2 (6 bases). From germline, CDR1 is MNHEY and CDR2 SMNVEV (reference sequence). The CDR3 is made up of 17 amino acids. V lost 6 bases and J 2 bases, leaving 20 bases between the germline ends.

The V call is TRBV14, the J call TRBJ2-1; tentatively, D is TRBD2 (6 bases). From germline, CDR1 is SGHDN and CDR2 FVKESK. The CDR3 length is 16 residues. V was trimmed by 3 bases and J by 4 bases, leaving 16 bases between them. The CDR3 sequence: CASSHLMPGRYNEQFF. CDR3 nucleotide sequence: TGTGCCAGCAGCCATCTTATGCCCGGGAGATACAATGAGCAGTTCTTC.

The J gene is TRBJ2-3, the V gene TRBV4-3, with D perhaps TRBD2 (6 bases). Germline CDR1 is LGHNA and CDR2 is YSLEER. The CDR3 totals 15 residues. V lost 3 bases and J 9 bases, leaving 19 bases between the germline ends. The CDR3 is CASSQRDFGPRTQYF. The CDR3 DNA follows: TGCGCCAGCAGCCAGAGGGACTTCGGGCCGAGGACGCAGTATTTT.

V gene TRBV7-9 combines with J gene TRBJ1-2; 9 bases are shared with TRBD1. This CDR3 comprises 15 residues. Looked up from germline, CDR1 is SEHNR and CDR2 is FQNEAQ (reference sequence). J lost 4 bases, V lost 4 bases, and 7 bases had no gene match. In nucleotides, the CDR3 is TGTGCCAGCAGCTCCGGACAGGGGAAGACCTATGGCTACACCTTC. It specifies CASSSGQGKTYGYTF.

The rearrangement links TRBV19 to TRBJ1-4; D is perhaps TRBD1 (5 bases). Trimming cost V 5 bases and J 0 bases, with 10 bases left between them. The CDR3 runs to 15 residues. Per the germline V gene, CDR1 is LNHDA and CDR2 is SQIVND (reference sequence). The CDR3 bases are TGTGCCAGTAGTTTGGGAGGGGCAACTAATGAAAAACTGTTTTTT. Translating gives CASSLGGATNEKLFF.

The rearrangement links TRBV7-2 to TRBJ2-1; maybe TRBD1 (5 bases). This CDR3 has 15 amino acids. V was trimmed by 2 bases and J by 8 bases, leaving 16 bases between them. CDR1 is SGHTA, CDR2 FQGNSA, per germline. CDR3 coding DNA: TGTGCCAGCAGCTTATATCTGGACACCAACTATGAGCAGTTCTTC. This codes for CASSLYLDTNYEQFF.

The chain combines TRBV3-1 (or the pseudogene TRBV3-2) with TRBJ2-7; 11 positions agree with TRBD2. This CDR3 comprises 14 residues. CDR1 is LGHDT and CDR2 is YNNKEL in the germline V gene (reference sequence). J lost 8 bases, V lost 3 bases, and 6 bases had no gene match. The DNA for the CDR3 is TGTGCCAGCAGCCAGACTAGCGGGACCCCCCAGCAGTACTTC. Protein sequence: CASSQTSGTPQQYF.

V usage is TRBV11-2 and J usage is TRBJ1-4; D remains unclear. Germline V gene lookup returns CDR1 SGHAT and CDR2 FQNNGV. V was trimmed by 1 base and J by 8 bases, leaving 14 bases between them. The CDR3 is made up of 15 amino acids. The CDR3 loop is CASSLGGGKGEKLFF. The CDR3 bases are TGTGCCAGCAGCTTAGGAGGAGGGAAGGGCGAAAAACTGTTTTTT.

This clone was detected only once. V gene TRBV2 combines with J gene TRBJ2-3; 8 bases are a match to TRBD1. CDR3 size: 16 residues. Germline CDR1 and CDR2: SNHLY and FYNNEI. V lost 4 bases, J lost 0 bases, and 6 bases stayed unmatched. The CDR3 region is CASSGGQVTSTDTQYF. The CDR3, as DNA: TGTGCCAGCAGTGGGGGACAGGTCACTAGCACAGATACGCAGTATTTT.

The rearrangement joins TRBV4-1 to TRBJ2-5, with TRBD1 identical over 7 bases. Germline CDR1 is MGHRA and CDR2 is YSYEKL. CDR3 length: 17 residues. Losses at the gene ends were 2 bases for V and 1 base for J; bases not matched to a gene: 10. The CDR3 loop is CASSQFLTGKGQETQYF. CDR3 DNA sequence: TGCGCCAGCAGCCAATTTCTGACAGGGAAGGGCCAAGAGACCCAGTACTTC.

The chain employs TRBV5-6 and TRBJ2-7; 10 bases match TRBD1. The CDR3 extends over 16 amino acids. The V segment lost 3 bases and the J segment 0 bases; nucleotides outside the gene matches: 6. CDR1 and CDR2 from the germline V gene are SGHDT and YYEEEE. Here the CDR3 DNA reads TGTGCCAGCAGCTCCCGGACAGGGGGAATCTCCTACGAGCAGTACTTC. Translated, it gives CASSSRTGGISYEQYF.

The rearrangement uses TRBV9 and TRBJ2-5; 14 nucleotides match TRBD2. Losses at the gene ends were 4 bases for V and 5 bases for J; bases not matched to a gene: 4. Per germline, CDR1 SGDLS and CDR2 YYNGEE. This CDR3 region has 15 residues. The CDR3 is CASSPGTSGSETQYF. The CDR3 coding sequence is TGTGCCAGCAGCCCGGGGACTAGCGGGAGTGAGACCCAGTACTTC.

Comment on this clone: At one of its ends the junction is not consistent with the germline gene, which may arise from a read error. V is TRBV28 and J is TRBJ1-1, with TRBD1 as a possible D gene (5 bases). Germline V lookup: CDR1 MDHEN, CDR2 SYDVKM. This CDR3 region has 11 residues. The CDR3 DNA sequence: TGTGCCAGCAGTTCGTCGGGACTGACGAACTTT. This gives the protein CASSSSGLTNF. Full variable domain (missing parts from reference TRBV28 and TRBJ1-1): DVKVTQSSRYLVKRTGEKVFLECVQDMDHENMFWYRQDPGLGLRLIYFSYDVKMKEKGDIPEGYSVSREKKERFSLILESASTNQTSMYLCASSSSGLTNFGQGTRLTVV.